Each of the 25 T cell receptor beta chains below was sequenced from the same sample in a study of T cells in Graves' hyperthyroidism and ophthalmopathy. RNA transcripts gave rise to amplified TCR beta CDR3 regions. Using the HTBI primer set, a first-round RT-PCR was run on the TCR CDR3. MiXCR was run by TCRdb on the multiplex PCR reads, yielding one entry per CDR3 protein. The sample has roughly 280,000 distinct CDR3 sequences; about 20% are singletons. The sample taken for sequencing was blood. Receptors originate from a man aged 25 to 40 with Graves' ophthalmopathy.

The CDR3 reads CASSLLGAQNTGELFF. CDR3 in DNA: TGCGCCAGCAGCTTGCTAGGGGCTCAGAACACCGGGGAGCTGTTTTTT. The genes are TRBV5-1 and TRBJ2-2, with a weak D call TRBD1 (5 bases). V shed 1 base and J shed 1 base, with 11 bases lying between them. The CDR3 has 16 amino acids. Per germline, CDR1 SGHRS and CDR2 YFSETQ.

A remark on this clonotype: Its ends do not fully match the called genes, so a read error is possible. The rearrangement links TRBV16 to TRBJ2-1; maybe TRBD2 (6 bases). The CDR3 consists of 15 residues. Germline V CDR1 and CDR2: KGHSY, FQNENV. The CDR3 sequence is CASNQSDGRGPEQFF. DNA for the CDR3: TGTGCCAGCAACCAATCGGACGGGCGGGGTCCTGAGCAGTTCTTC.

This clonotype was observed a few times. The CDR3 spells CASSGRLAGSYNEQFF. CDR3 DNA sequence: TGTGCCAGCAGTGGGAGGTTGGCGGGCTCCTACAATGAGCAGTTCTTC. The rearrangement joins TRBV6-1 to TRBJ2-1; D possibly corresponds to TRBD2 (5 bases). Germline lookup yields CDR1 MNHNS and CDR2 SASEGT. Trimming pared 4 bases from V and 0 bases from J, leaving 13 bases between. The CDR3 loop spans 16 amino acids.

This clonotype has more than one count but fewer than ten. This chain connects TRBV19 to TRBJ1-1; D is perhaps TRBD1 (6 bases). Per the germline V gene, CDR1 is LNHDA and CDR2 is SQIVND (reference sequence). V shed 9 bases and J shed 3 bases, with 17 bases lying between them. This CDR3 contains 14 residues. DNA of the CDR3: TGTGCCAGCCGGGTGGACAGTCCCCACACTGAAGCTTTCTTT. Its protein is CASRVDSPHTEAFF. The full variable domain, in which reference TRBV19 and TRBJ1-1 provide the parts outside the CDR3, is DGGITQSPKYLFRKEGQNVTLSCEQNLNHDAMYWYRQDPGQGLRLIYYSQIVNDFQKGDIAEGYSVSREKKESFPLTVTSAQKNPTAFYLCASRVDSPHTEAFFGQGTRLTVV.

Concerning this clonotype: This clone may be a read error of a much larger clone one base away. The CDR3 here is CASSPRQDTEALF. In DNA form, the CDR3 reads TGTGCCAGCTCACCGAGACAGGACACTGAAGCTCTCTTT. The chain has TRBV18 and TRBJ1-1; D is perhaps TRBD1 (6 bases). CDR3 length equals 13 residues. The germline gives CDR1 KGHSH, CDR2 LQKENI. Complete variable domain (other parts from reference TRBV18 and TRBJ1-1): NAGVMQNPRHLVRRRGQEARLRCSPMKGHSHVYWYRQLPEEGLKFMVYLQKENIIDESGMPKERFSAEFPKEGPSILRIQQVVRGDSAAYFCASSPRQDTEALFGQGTRLTVV.

Concerning this clonotype itself: A much larger clone lies a single base off, so this may be a read error. The chain joins TRBV9 to TRBJ2-5; tentative D call: TRBD2 (6 bases). The CDR3 contains 16 residues. Germline CDR1 reads SGDLS; CDR2 reads YYNGEE. V was shortened by 4 bases and J by 1 base, with 17 bases between the two germline ends. This CDR3 is CASSSDLSGRQETQYF. CDR3 bases: TGTGCCAGCAGCTCTGATCTTAGCGGACGCCAAGAGACCCAGTACTTC.

There are many counts of this clonotype. This rearrangement joins TRBV12-3 or TRBV12-4 to TRBJ1-2, with 7 positions matching TRBD1. V shed 3 bases and J 7 bases; nucleotides not matched to a gene: 8. The CDR3 contains 14 residues. The CDR3 DNA follows: TGTGCCAGCAGTTTGTCCAGCGACAGGGCTGGCTACACCTTC. This encodes CASSLSSDRAGYTF.

The J gene is TRBJ2-7, the V gene TRBV9, with TRBD1 matching over 9 bases. The trim removed 0 bases at V and 4 bases at J, leaving 8 bases unmatched. CDR1 is SGDLS, CDR2 YYNGEE, per germline. This CDR3 has 16 amino acids. The CDR3 region is CASSVDSDGQGYEQYF. The CDR3 DNA follows: TGTGCCAGCAGCGTAGACTCGGACGGACAGGGGTACGAGCAGTACTTC.

The chain couples TRBV29-1 to TRBJ2-1; D is undetermined. The CDR3 is 11 residues long. The germline CDR1 and CDR2 sequences are SQVTM and ANQGSEA. V was trimmed by 4 bases and J by 4 bases, leaving 5 bases between them. The CDR3 DNA is TGCAGCGTTGCTAATTACAATGAGCAGTTCTTC. Its translation: CSVANYNEQFF.

In its sample, this clonotype was seen a few times. J is TRBJ2-1 and V is TRBV29-1; TRBD2 matches 15 bases. The CDR3 runs 18 residues. Germline CDR1 is SQVTM and CDR2 is ANQGSEA. The V gene end was trimmed by 0 bases and the J gene end by 4 bases; junction bases not matched to a gene: 7. CDR3 sequence: CSVEELGLAGGRYNEQFF. In nucleotides, the CDR3 is TGCAGCGTTGAAGAATTAGGACTAGCGGGAGGGCGATACAATGAGCAGTTCTTC.

This clonotype occurred a few times. The junction shows a germline mismatch at one end, possibly a read error. The chain carries TRBV5-1 and TRBJ1-6, with D uncertain. The CDR3 covers 14 residues. Germline V CDR1 and CDR2: SGHRS, YFSETQ. CDR3 bases: TGTGCCAGCAGACCAGTTGGGGATAATTCACCCCTCCACTTT. It specifies CASRPVGDNSPLHF.

The chain combines TRBV7-6 with TRBJ2-2; possible D gene TRBD1, 5 bases. Germline CDR1 reads SGHVS; CDR2 reads FNYEAQ. The V end lost 6 bases, the J end lost 1 base, and 12 bases lay between the germline ends. The CDR3 extends over 15 amino acids. CDR3 coding DNA: TGTGCCAGCAGGGGCTATACAGGGAACACCGGGGAGCTGTTTTTT. Amino acid sequence: CASRGYTGNTGELFF. Combining the CDR3 with reference TRBV7-6 and TRBJ2-2 gives the whole variable domain GAGVSQSPRYKVTKRGQDVALRCDPISGHVSLYWYRQALGQGPEFLTYFNYEAQQDKSGLPNDRFSAERPEGSISTLTIQRTEQRDSAMYRCASRGYTGNTGELFFGEGSRLTVL.

The chain carries TRBV4-1 and TRBJ2-7; D perhaps matches TRBD1 (5 bases). V was cut by 4 bases and J by 3 bases, with 13 bases left in between. This CDR3 spans 14 amino acids. Germline V gene lookup returns CDR1 MGHRA and CDR2 YSYEKL. As DNA, the CDR3 is TGCGCCAGCAGCCTGAGACTCAGGGACTACGAGCAGTACTTC. It is translated as CASSLRLRDYEQYF.

The chain couples TRBV27 to TRBJ2-2; the D call may be TRBD1 or TRBD2 (5 bases each). Germline V gene data show CDR1 as MNHEY and CDR2 as SMNVEV (reference sequence). V was shortened by 2 bases and J by 4 bases, with 14 bases between the two germline ends. CDR3 size: 16 residues. The CDR3 region is CASSLPPFGGTGELFF. Written as DNA, the CDR3 is TGTGCCAGCAGTTTACCCCCTTTTGGGGGCACCGGGGAGCTGTTTTTT.

This clonotype was detected only a few times. The chain employs TRBV13 and TRBJ1-1; 9 bases agree with TRBD1. Germline V CDR1 and CDR2: PRHDT, FYEKMQ (reference sequence). The CDR3 is made up of 15 amino acids. After removal of 4 bases from V and 5 bases from J, the junction contained 8 bases not matched to a gene. Written as DNA, the CDR3 is TGTGCCAGCAGCTCCACTGGGACAGGGATAACTGAAGCTTTCTTT. Protein sequence: CASSSTGTGITEAFF.

The V gene is TRBV19, the J gene TRBJ2-5; D perhaps matches TRBD2 (5 bases). The CDR3 has 15 residues. CDR1 is LNHDA, CDR2 SQIVND, per germline (reference sequence). V gave up 3 bases and J gave up 5 bases, with 16 bases separating them. In DNA, the CDR3 is TGTGCCAGTAGTATTGTGGAGGCGGGTAGGGAGACCCAGTACTTC. Translation gives CASSIVEAGRETQYF. Complete variable domain (other parts from reference TRBV19 and TRBJ2-5): DGGITQSPKYLFRKEGQNVTLSCEQNLNHDAMYWYRQDPGQGLRLIYYSQIVNDFQKGDIAEGYSVSREKKESFPLTVTSAQKNPTAFYLCASSIVEAGRETQYFGPGTRLLVL.

In its sample, this clonotype was seen many times. One junction end disagrees with the germline gene, perhaps due to a read error. V gene TRBV19 combines with J gene TRBJ1-5; 7 nucleotides match TRBD1. Germline CDR1 LNHDA, CDR2 SQIVND (reference sequence). The CDR3 contains 14 residues. The CDR3 loop is CASSTTGGNQPQHF. CDR3 in DNA: TGTGCCAGCAGTACTACAGGGGGCAATCAGCCCCAGCATTTT.

This clonotype was seen a handful of times. Just one base apart from a much larger clone, this may be a read error. The chain is built from TRBV11-1 and TRBJ2-5, with D possibly TRBD2 on 6 matching bases. The ends were cut back, 5 bases at V and 1 base at J, with 17 bases in the middle. CDR3 size: 16 residues. Germline-derived CDR1 and CDR2 are SGHAT and FQDESV (reference sequence). CDR3 amino acids: CASSAGKWIVQETQYF. The CDR3, as DNA: TGTGCCAGCAGCGCGGGGAAATGGATAGTCCAAGAGACCCAGTACTTC.

The chain recombines TRBV11-3 with TRBJ2-2; 12 nucleotides line up with TRBD2. The CDR3 runs to 16 residues. Per germline, CDR1 SGHNT and CDR2 YENEEA. The V segment lost 5 bases and the J segment 8 bases; nucleotides outside the gene matches: 9. The CDR3 bases are TGTGCCAGCAGCCCACCTAGCGGGAGGGCGATTGGGGAGCTGTTTTTT. It specifies CASSPPSGRAIGELFF.

Here the CDR3 DNA reads TGTGCCAGCAGTTACTCGGGTGCATACTATAATTCACCCCTCCACTTT. This codes for CASSYSGAYYNSPLHF. V usage is TRBV6-5 and J usage is TRBJ1-6; D remains unclear. The CDR3 extends over 16 amino acids. Germline-derived CDR1 and CDR2 are MNHEY and SVGAGI. V lost 0 bases and J lost 3, with 9 bases in between.

This clonotype was counted between two and nine times. The chain uses TRBV2 and TRBJ1-1; a possible D gene is TRBD1 (5 bases). The germline gives CDR1 SNHLY, CDR2 FYNNEI. CDR3 length: 12 residues. Trimming removed 7 bases at V and 2 bases at J, with 8 bases between. CDR3 loop: CASMRGNTEAFF. Here the CDR3 DNA reads TGTGCCAGCATGAGGGGAAACACTGAAGCTTTCTTT.

At least ten counts were recorded for this clonotype. This rearrangement joins TRBV5-1 to TRBJ2-3, with TRBD2 identical over 7 bases. Germline CDR1 is SGHRS and CDR2 is YFSETQ. V lost 4 bases, J lost 5 bases, and 10 bases stayed unmatched. CDR3 size: 15 residues. The DNA for the CDR3 is TGCGCCAGCAGCCCGGGAGGAGGGGCCGAAGATACGCAGTATTTT. It encodes CASSPGGGAEDTQYF.

The chain couples TRBV20-1 to TRBJ1-2; D unclear. The V gene's germline CDR1 is DFQATT and CDR2 SNEGSKA (reference sequence). Deletions cut 3 bases from V and 2 bases from J, with 10 bases between. The CDR3 length is 13 residues. The CDR3 DNA is TGCAGTGCTAGGTCACCCGCAAACTATGGCTACACCTTC. Amino acid sequence: CSARSPANYGYTF.

The gene calls are TRBV29-1 and TRBJ2-3, with 7 positions matching TRBD1. CDR1 is SQVTM and CDR2 is ANQGSEA in the germline V gene. Losses at the gene ends were 7 bases for V and 1 base for J; bases not matched to a gene: 2. The CDR3 contains 12 residues. CDR3: CSAGQGTDTQYF. The CDR3, as DNA: TGCAGCGCCGGACAGGGCACAGATACGCAGTATTTT.

This clonotype was seen many times. This chain connects TRBV2 to TRBJ1-1; D is unclear. The CDR3 is 13 amino acids. Germline V gene lookup returns CDR1 SNHLY and CDR2 FYNNEI. Trimming cost V 7 bases and J 1 base, with 10 bases left between them. The CDR3: CASTKDGNTEAFF. In DNA, the CDR3 is TGTGCCAGCACTAAGGACGGGAACACTGAAGCTTTCTTT.